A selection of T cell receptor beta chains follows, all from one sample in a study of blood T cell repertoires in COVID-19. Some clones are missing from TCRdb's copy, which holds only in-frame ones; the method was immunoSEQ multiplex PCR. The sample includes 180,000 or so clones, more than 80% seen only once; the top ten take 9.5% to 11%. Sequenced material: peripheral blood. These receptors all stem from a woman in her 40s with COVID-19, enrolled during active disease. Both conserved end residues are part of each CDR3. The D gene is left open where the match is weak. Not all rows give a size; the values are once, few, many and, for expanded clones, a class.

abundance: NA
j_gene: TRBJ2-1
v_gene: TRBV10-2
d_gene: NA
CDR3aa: CASIEGSSYNEQFF
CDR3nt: TGCGCCAGCATAGAGGGTAGCTCCTACAATGAGCAGTTCTTC

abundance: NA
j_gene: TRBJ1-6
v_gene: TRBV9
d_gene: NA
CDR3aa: CASSVAGQNSPLHF
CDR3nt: TGTGCCAGCAGCGTAGCAGGACAGAATTCACCCCTCCACTTT

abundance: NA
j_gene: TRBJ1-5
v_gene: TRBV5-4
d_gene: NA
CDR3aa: CASSLAGVDQPQHF
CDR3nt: TGTGCCAGCAGCTTGGCAGGGGTGGATCAGCCCCAGCATTTT

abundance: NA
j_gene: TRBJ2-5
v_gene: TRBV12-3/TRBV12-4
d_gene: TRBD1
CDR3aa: CATGQGAGKTQYF
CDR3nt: TGTGCCACCGGGCAGGGGGCGGGAAAGACCCAGTACTTC

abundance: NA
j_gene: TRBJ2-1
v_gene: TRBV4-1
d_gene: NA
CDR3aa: CASSWEGGPGYEQFF
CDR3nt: TGCGCCAGCAGCTGGGAGGGGGGCCCTGGGTATGAGCAGTTCTTC

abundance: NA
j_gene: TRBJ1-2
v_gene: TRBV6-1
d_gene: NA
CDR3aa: CASSEPLSRYTF
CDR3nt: TGTGCCAGCAGTGAACCTTTGAGTCGCTACACCTTC

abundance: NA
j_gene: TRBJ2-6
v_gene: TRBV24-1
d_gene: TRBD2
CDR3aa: CATSDREGSGANVLTF
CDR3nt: TGTGCCACCAGTGATAGGGAGGGATCTGGGGCCAACGTCCTGACTTTC

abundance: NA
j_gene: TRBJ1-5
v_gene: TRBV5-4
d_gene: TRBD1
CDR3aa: CASSLQGQQPQHF
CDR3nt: TGTGCCAGCAGCTTACAGGGGCAACAGCCCCAGCATTTT

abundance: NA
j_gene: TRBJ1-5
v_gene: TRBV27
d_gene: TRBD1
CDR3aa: CASSRYPGTVSNQPQHF
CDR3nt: TGTGCCAGCAGCCGTTACCCCGGGACAGTTAGCAATCAGCCCCAGCATTTT

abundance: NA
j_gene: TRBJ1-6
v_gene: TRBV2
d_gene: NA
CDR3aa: CASSPSHNSPLHF
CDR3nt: TGTGCCAGCAGTCCCAGTCATAATTCACCCCTCCACTTT

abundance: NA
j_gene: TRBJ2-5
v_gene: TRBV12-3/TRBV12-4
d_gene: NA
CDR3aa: CASTLTRRETQYF
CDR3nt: TGTGCCAGCACCCTCACTAGGAGAGAGACCCAGTACTTC

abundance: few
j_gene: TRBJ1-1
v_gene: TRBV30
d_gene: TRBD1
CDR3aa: CAWRGQGNTEAFF
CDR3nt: TGTGCCTGGAGAGGACAGGGGAACACTGAAGCTTTCTTT

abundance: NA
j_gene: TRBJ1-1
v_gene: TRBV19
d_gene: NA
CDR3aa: CASSIVLNGGTEAFF
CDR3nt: TGTGCCAGTAGTATAGTGCTTAACGGGGGCACTGAAGCTTTCTTT

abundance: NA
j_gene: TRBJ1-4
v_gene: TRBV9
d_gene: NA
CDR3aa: CASAPGGGEKLFF
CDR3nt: TGTGCCAGCGCCCCGGGGGGGGGAGAAAAACTGTTTTTT

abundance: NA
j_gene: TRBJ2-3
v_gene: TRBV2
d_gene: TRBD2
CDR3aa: CASRKLAGVGDTQYF
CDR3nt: TGTGCCAGCAGGAAACTAGCGGGAGTGGGAGATACGCAGTATTTT

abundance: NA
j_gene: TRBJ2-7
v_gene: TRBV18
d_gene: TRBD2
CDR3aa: CASSPRGEGLGYEQYF
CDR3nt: TGTGCCAGCTCACCACGGGGGGAGGGCCTGGGGTACGAGCAGTACTTC

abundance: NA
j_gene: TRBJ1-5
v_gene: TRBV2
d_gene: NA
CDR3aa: CASSERNRVDQPQHF
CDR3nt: TGTGCCAGCAGTGAAAGGAACAGGGTCGATCAGCCCCAGCATTTT

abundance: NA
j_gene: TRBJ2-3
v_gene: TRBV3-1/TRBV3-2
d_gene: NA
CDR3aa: CASSLRTSTDTQYF
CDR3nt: TGTGCCAGCAGTTTACGGACTAGCACAGATACGCAGTATTTT

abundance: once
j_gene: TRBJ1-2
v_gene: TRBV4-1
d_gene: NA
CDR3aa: CASSQSSILGYTF
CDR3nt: TGCGCCAGCAGCCAAAGTTCTATCTTAGGCTACACCTTC

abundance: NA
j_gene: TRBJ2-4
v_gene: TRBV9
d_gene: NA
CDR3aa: CASSVTPYDNALAKNIQYF
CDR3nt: TGTGCCAGCAGCGTAACGCCCTACGACAATGCACTAGCCAAAAACATTCAGTACTTC

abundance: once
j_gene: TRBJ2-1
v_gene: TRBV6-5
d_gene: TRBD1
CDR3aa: CASSKGQGNSNEQFF
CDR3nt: TGTGCCAGCAGTAAGGGACAGGGAAATAGCAATGAGCAGTTCTTC

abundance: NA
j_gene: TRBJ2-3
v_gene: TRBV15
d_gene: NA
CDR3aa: CATSRQSTDTQYF
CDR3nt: TGTGCCACCAGCAGACAGTCTACAGATACGCAGTATTTT

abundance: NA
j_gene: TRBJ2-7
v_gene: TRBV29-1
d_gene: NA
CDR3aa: CSVVLEGYEQYF
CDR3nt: TGCAGCGTTGTGCTGGAGGGCTACGAGCAGTACTTC

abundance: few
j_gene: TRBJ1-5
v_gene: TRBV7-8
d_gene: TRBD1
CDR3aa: CASSRTGAYNQPQHF
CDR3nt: TGTGCCAGCAGCCGCACAGGGGCCTACAATCAGCCCCAGCATTTT

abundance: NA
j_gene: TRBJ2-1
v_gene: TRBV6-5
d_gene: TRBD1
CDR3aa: CASANRGSYNEQFF
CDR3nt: TGTGCCAGCGCAAACAGGGGGTCTTACAATGAGCAGTTCTTC

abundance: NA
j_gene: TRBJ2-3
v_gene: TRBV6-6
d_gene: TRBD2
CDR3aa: CASSPTSGGTSSTDTQYF
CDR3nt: TGTGCCAGCAGTCCCACTAGCGGGGGGACCTCTAGCACAGATACGCAGTATTTT

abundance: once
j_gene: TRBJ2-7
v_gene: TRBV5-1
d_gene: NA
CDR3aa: CASSLEAGPYEQYF
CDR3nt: TGCGCCAGCAGCTTGGAGGCAGGTCCCTACGAGCAGTACTTC

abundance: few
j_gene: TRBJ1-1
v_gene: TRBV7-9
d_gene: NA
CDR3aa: CASSLVQGNTEAFF
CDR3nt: TGTGCCAGCAGCTTAGTACAGGGAAACACTGAAGCTTTCTTT

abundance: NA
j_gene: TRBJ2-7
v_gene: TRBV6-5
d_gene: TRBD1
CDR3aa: CASSETGSLYEQYF
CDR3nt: TGTGCCAGCAGCGAGACAGGGTCCCTGTACGAGCAGTACTTC

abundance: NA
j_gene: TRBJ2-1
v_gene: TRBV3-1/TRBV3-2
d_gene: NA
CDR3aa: CASSQQPGAHNEQFF
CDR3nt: TGTGCCAGCAGCCAGCAACCGGGAGCACACAATGAGCAGTTCTTC

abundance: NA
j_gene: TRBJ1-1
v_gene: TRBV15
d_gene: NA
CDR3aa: CATSIIGGGTEAFF
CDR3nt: TGTGCCACCAGCATTATTGGGGGGGGGACTGAAGCTTTCTTT

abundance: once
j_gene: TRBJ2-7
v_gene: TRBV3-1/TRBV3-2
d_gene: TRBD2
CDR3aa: CASSNRLAGGYEQYF
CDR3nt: TGTGCCAGCAGCAACCGACTAGCGGGAGGGTACGAGCAGTACTTC

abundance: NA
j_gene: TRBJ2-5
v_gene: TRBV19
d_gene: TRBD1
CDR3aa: CASSISGTGFAETQYF
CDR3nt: TGTGCCAGTAGTATTTCCGGGACAGGGTTCGCTGAGACCCAGTACTTC

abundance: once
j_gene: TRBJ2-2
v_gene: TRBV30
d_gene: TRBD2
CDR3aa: CAWSKGGLANTGELFF
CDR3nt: TGTGCCTGGTCTAAAGGTGGACTAGCGAACACCGGGGAGCTGTTTTTT

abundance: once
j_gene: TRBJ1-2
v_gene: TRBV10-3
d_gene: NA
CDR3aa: CAISDQGQNEGYTF
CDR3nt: TGTGCCATCAGCGACCAGGGACAAAACGAGGGCTACACCTTC

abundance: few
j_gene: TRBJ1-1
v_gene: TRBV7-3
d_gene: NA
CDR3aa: CASSLRGDDYTEAFF
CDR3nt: TGTGCCAGCAGCTTAAGAGGAGACGATTACACTGAAGCTTTCTTT

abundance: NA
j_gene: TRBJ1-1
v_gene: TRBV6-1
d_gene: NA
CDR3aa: CASSELGRAFF
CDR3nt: TGTGCCAGCAGTGAACTGGGGCGAGCTTTCTTT

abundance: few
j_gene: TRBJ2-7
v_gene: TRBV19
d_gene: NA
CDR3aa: CASSIGVWAEYEQYF
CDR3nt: TGTGCCAGTAGTATTGGCGTTTGGGCAGAGTACGAGCAGTACTTC

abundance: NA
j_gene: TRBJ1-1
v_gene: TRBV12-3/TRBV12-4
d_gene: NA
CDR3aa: CASSQTGNTEAFF
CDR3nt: TGTGCCAGCAGTCAGACAGGGAACACTGAAGCTTTCTTT

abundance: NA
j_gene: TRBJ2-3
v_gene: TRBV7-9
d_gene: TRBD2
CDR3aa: CASEAGGKDTQYF
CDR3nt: TGTGCCAGCGAAGCGGGGGGTAAAGATACGCAGTATTTT

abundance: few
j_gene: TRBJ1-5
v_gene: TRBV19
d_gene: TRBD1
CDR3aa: CASSGQGSNQPQHF
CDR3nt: TGTGCCAGTAGCGGACAGGGAAGCAATCAGCCCCAGCATTTT

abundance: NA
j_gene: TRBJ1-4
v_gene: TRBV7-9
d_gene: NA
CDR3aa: CASSTSLATNEKLFF
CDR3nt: TGTGCCAGCAGCACGAGTTTGGCAACTAATGAAAAACTGTTTTTT

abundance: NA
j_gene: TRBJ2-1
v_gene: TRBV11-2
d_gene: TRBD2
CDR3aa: CASSRQTSGARSYNEQFF
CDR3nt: TGTGCCAGCAGCCGTCAGACTAGCGGGGCCCGATCCTACAATGAGCAGTTCTTC

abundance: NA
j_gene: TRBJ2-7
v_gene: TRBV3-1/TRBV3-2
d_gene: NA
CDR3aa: CASSPARLVIYEQYF
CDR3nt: TGTGCCAGCAGCCCAGCGCGGCTAGTAATCTACGAGCAGTACTTC

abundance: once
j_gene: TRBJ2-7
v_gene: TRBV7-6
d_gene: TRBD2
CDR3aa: CASSPGLAGGTYEQYF
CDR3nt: TGTGCCAGCAGCCCCGGACTAGCGGGAGGAACCTACGAGCAGTACTTC

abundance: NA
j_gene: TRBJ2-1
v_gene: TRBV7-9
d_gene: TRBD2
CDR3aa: CASSFPLAGDDNEQFF
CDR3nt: TGTGCCAGCAGCTTTCCCCTAGCGGGAGATGACAATGAGCAGTTCTTC

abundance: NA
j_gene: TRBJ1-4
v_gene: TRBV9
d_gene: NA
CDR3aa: CASSAGGAEKLFF
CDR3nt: TGTGCCAGCAGCGCTGGCGGGGCCGAAAAACTGTTTTTT

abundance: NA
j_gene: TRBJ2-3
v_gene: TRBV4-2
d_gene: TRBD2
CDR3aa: CASSLRTSGGQRTDTQYF
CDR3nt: TGTGCCAGCAGCCTCCGGACTAGCGGGGGCCAGCGCACAGATACGCAGTATTTT

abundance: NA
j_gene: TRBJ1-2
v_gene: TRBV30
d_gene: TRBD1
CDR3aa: CAWSTAGGRGYTF
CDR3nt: TGTGCCTGGAGCACGGCAGGGGGCCGGGGCTACACCTTC

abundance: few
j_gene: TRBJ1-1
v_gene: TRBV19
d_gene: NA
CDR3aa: CASRSHSMNTEAFF
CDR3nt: TGTGCCAGTAGGAGCCACTCCATGAACACTGAAGCTTTCTTT

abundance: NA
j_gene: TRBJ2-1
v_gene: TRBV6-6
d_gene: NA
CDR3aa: CASSYQGGEQFF
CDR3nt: TGTGCCAGCAGTTACCAGGGGGGTGAGCAGTTCTTC

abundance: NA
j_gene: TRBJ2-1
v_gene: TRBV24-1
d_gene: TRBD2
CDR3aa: CATSDSLAGVYNEQFF
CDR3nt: TGTGCCACCAGTGATTCACTAGCGGGAGTTTACAATGAGCAGTTCTTC

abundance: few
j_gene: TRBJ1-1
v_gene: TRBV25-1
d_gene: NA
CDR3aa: CASSEYGTEAFF
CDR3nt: TGTGCCAGCAGTGAATACGGGACTGAAGCTTTCTTT

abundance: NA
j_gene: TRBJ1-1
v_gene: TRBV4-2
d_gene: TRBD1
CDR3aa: CASSQLLWERTGEDTEAFF
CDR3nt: TGTGCCAGCAGCCAACTGCTCTGGGAGCGAACAGGGGAGGACACTGAAGCTTTCTTT

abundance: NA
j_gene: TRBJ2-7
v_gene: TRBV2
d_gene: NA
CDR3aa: CASKGERYEQYF
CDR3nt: TGTGCCAGCAAGGGGGAGCGCTACGAGCAGTACTTC